The T cell receptor beta chain described here comes from a study of memory CD4+ T cells and cytomegalovirus serostatus. Sequenced by immunoSEQ multiplex PCR; TCRdb stores in-frame clones only, minus some. Of approximately 74,000 clones listed, 60% to 85% are singletons. This CDR3 contains 12 residues. Per germline, CDR1 MDHEN and CDR2 SYDVKM. V gave up 6 bases and J gave up 6 bases, with 11 bases separating them. The sort gate was single viable CD3+CD4+CD8-CD45RO+ cells for memory CD4+ T cells. Donors' CMV status reflects serum IgG against pp150, pp28, p38, p52. Input material: memory CD4+ T cells from blood. The chain uses TRBV28 and TRBJ1-1; D is perhaps TRBD1 (6 bases). The clonotype originates from an adult in good health and CMV-seropositive. This chain's CDR3 is CASSTGTPEAFF. CDR3 coding DNA: TGTGCCAGCAGCACCGGGACACCTGAAGCTTTCTTT. Full variable domain (outside the CDR3, taken from reference TRBV28 and TRBJ1-1): DVKVTQSSRYLVKRTGEKVFLECVQDMDHENMFWYRQDPGLGLRLIYFSYDVKMKEKGDIPEGYSVSREKKERFSLILESASTNQTSMYLCASSTGTPEAFFGQGTRLTVV.